The 4 T cell receptor beta chains presented below share a single source sample, sequenced in a study of blood T cell repertoires in COVID-19. Only in-frame clones appear in the TCRdb table, and some are missing; sequencing was by immunoSEQ multiplex PCR. Among about 53,000 clones listed, around four fifths were seen once. The sequencing input was peripheral blood. These receptors were obtained from a human donor in a cohort sampled during active COVID-19.

This clone was detected only once. V is TRBV7-9 and J is TRBJ1-2, with D maybe TRBD1 (5 bases). Germline V gives CDR1 SEHNR, CDR2 FQNEAQ (reference sequence). This CDR3 comprises 17 residues. The ends were cut back, 3 bases at V and 1 base at J, with 18 bases in the middle. This CDR3 reads CASSFAEGRDFNYGYTF. In DNA form, the CDR3 reads TGTGCCAGCAGCTTCGCGGAGGGGAGGGACTTTAACTATGGCTACACCTTC. Drawing the rest from reference TRBV7-9 and TRBJ1-2, the complete variable domain is DTGVSQNPRHKITKRGQNVTFRCDPISEHNRLYWYRQTLGQGPEFLTYFQNEAQLEKSRLLSDRFSAERPKGSFSTLEIQRTEQGDSAMYLCASSFAEGRDFNYGYTFGSGTRLTVV.

V is TRBV6-2 or TRBV6-3 and J is TRBJ2-3; perhaps TRBD2 as D (6 bases). This CDR3 has 15 residues. V lost 2 bases, J lost 5 bases, and 14 bases lay in between. Per germline, CDR1 MNHEY and CDR2 SVGEGT. The CDR3 nucleotides are TGTGCCAGCAGTTACGGGGCTAGCGTGGAAGATACGCAGTATTTT. Its protein product is CASSYGASVEDTQYF.

The chain carries TRBV2 and TRBJ2-3; 8 nucleotides line up with TRBD2. Germline V lookup: CDR1 SNHLY, CDR2 FYNNEI. V lost 6 bases and J lost 5; bases outside the gene matches: 13. CDR3 length: 16 amino acids. The CDR3 nucleotides read TGTGCCAGCAGATGGTCACCCGGGCTAGCGGGAGATACGCAGTATTTT. This gives the protein CASRWSPGLAGDTQYF. Supplemented by reference TRBV2 and TRBJ2-3, the full variable domain reads EPEVTQTPSHQVTQMGQEVILRCVPISNHLYFYWYRQILGQKVEFLVSFYNNEISEKSEIFDDQFSVERPDGSNFTLKIRSTKLEDSAMYFCASRWSPGLAGDTQYFGPGTRLTVL.

This chain's CDR3 is CASSFGGDSYEQYF. The DNA for the CDR3 is TGCGCCAGCAGCTTCGGAGGGGATTCCTACGAGCAGTACTTC. The chain employs TRBV5-1 and TRBJ2-7; perhaps TRBD2 as D (6 bases). Looked up from germline, CDR1 is SGHRS and CDR2 is YFSETQ. Trimming took 2 bases from V and 1 from J, leaving 10 bases between them. This CDR3 spans 14 amino acids.